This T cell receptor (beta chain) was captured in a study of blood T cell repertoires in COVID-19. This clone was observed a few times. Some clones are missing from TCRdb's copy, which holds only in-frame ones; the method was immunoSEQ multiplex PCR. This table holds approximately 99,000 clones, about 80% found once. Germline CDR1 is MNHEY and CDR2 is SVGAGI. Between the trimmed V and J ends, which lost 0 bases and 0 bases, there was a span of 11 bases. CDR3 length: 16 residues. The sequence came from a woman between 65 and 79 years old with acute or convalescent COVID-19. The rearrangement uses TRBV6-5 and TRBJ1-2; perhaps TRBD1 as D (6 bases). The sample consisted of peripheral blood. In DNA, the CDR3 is TGTGCCAGCAGTTACTCGGCGTGGGGGCCTAACTATGGCTACACCTTC. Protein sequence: CASSYSAWGPNYGYTF.